A single sample gave rise to the 27 T cell receptor beta chains below, sequenced in a study of blood T cell repertoires in COVID-19. The table came from immunoSEQ multiplex PCR; TCRdb's copy has only in-frame clones and leaves some out. The sample lists 150,000 to 200,000 clones, 85% to 90% occurring once. Sequencing was performed on peripheral blood. All receptors come from a man aged 18 to 30 with active or convalescent COVID-19.

This chain links TRBV6-1 with TRBJ2-7; 11 bases match TRBD2. The CDR3 has 15 residues. CDR1 and CDR2 from the germline V gene are MNHNS and SASEGT. The CDR3 nucleotides are TGTGCCAGCACTGAACTAGCGGGGGACGAGGGCGAGCAGTACGTC. Translated, it gives CASTELAGDEGEQYV.

CDR3 in DNA: TGTGCCAGCACGTTTTACGGAGGTGGCTACACCTTC. Residues: CASTFYGGGYTF. The chain carries TRBV12-3 or TRBV12-4 and TRBJ1-2, with no clear D. The ends were cut back, 7 bases at V and 7 bases at J, with 13 bases in the middle. The length of the CDR3 is 12 residues.

This chain links TRBV3-1 (or the pseudogene TRBV3-2) with TRBJ2-3, with D possibly matching TRBD2 (5 bases). This CDR3 has 14 residues. Germline assignment: CDR1 LGHDT and CDR2 YNNKEL (reference sequence). V was cut by 2 bases and J by 2 bases, with 8 bases left in between. As DNA, the CDR3 is TGTGCCAGCAGCCAACTAGCCGCCACAGATACGCAGTATTTT. It translates to CASSQLAATDTQYF.

The chain uses TRBV11-2 and TRBJ1-1; D possibly corresponds to TRBD1 (6 bases). The V gene lost 5 bases and the J gene lost 4 bases, with 17 bases spanning the gap. The CDR3 spans 15 residues. The V gene's germline CDR1 is SGHAT and CDR2 FQNNGV. The CDR3 DNA reads TGTGCCAGCAGCGGGCCGGGACATCGCGTCACTGAAGCTTTCTTT. It translates to CASSGPGHRVTEAFF. The full variable domain, rest sourced from reference TRBV11-2 and TRBJ1-1, is EAGVAQSPRYKIIEKRQSVAFWCNPISGHATLYWYQQILGQGPKLLIQFQNNGVVDDSQLPKDRFSAERLKGVDSTLKIQPAKLEDSAVYLCASSGPGHRVTEAFFGQGTRLTVV.

The chain has TRBV2 and TRBJ1-5, with 7 bases that match TRBD1. The CDR3 length is 16 residues. Germline values: CDR1 SNHLY, CDR2 FYNNEI. The V and J ends lost 5 bases and 9 bases, in that order; junction bases with no gene match: 16. CDR3 coding DNA: TGTGCCAGCAGTTACACCGGACAGGCCCCGATTGGGCCCCAGCATTTT. Its protein is CASSYTGQAPIGPQHF.

The chain recombines TRBV7-2 with TRBJ1-5; TRBD1 agrees at 8 bases. Trimming cost V 6 bases and J 7 bases; bases outside gene matches: 8. The CDR3 is 14 residues long. Germline V gives CDR1 SGHTA, CDR2 FQGNSA. This CDR3 is CASSLNRGKQPQHF. CDR3 nucleotides: TGTGCCAGCAGTTTAAACAGGGGGAAACAGCCCCAGCATTTT.

The V and J genes are TRBV5-5 and TRBJ2-7; maybe TRBD1 (6 bases). Germline V gene lookup returns CDR1 SGHKS and CDR2 YYEKEE (reference sequence). The V gene lost 0 bases and the J gene lost 6 bases, with 22 bases spanning the gap. This CDR3 has 17 amino acids. In nucleotides, the CDR3 is TGTGCCAGCAGCTTGGCGGCTGAGGGCAGGGGATTCTCCGAGCAGTACGTC. Translating it yields CASSLAAEGRGFSEQYV.

V gene TRBV29-1 combines with J gene TRBJ2-7; 14 bases map to TRBD2. The V and J ends lost 4 bases and 5 bases, in that order; junction bases with no gene match: 7. Germline CDR1 is SQVTM and CDR2 is ANQGSEA. CDR3 length equals 15 residues. CDR3 in amino acids: CSVAIGTSGSHEQYF. The CDR3 nucleotides are TGCAGCGTTGCCATTGGGACTAGCGGGAGCCACGAGCAGTACTTC.

V gene TRBV3-1 (or the pseudogene TRBV3-2) combines with J gene TRBJ2-5, with D unresolved. Looked up from germline, CDR1 is LGHDT and CDR2 is YNNKEL (reference sequence). The V gene lost 6 bases and the J gene lost 4 bases, with 6 bases spanning the gap. CDR3 length: 11 residues. In nucleotides, the CDR3 is TGTGCCAGCAGAATCTTAGAGACCCAGTACTTC. Its protein product is CASRILETQYF.

The chain uses TRBV28 and TRBJ2-7; 8 bases line up with TRBD1. The V gene's germline CDR1 is MDHEN and CDR2 SYDVKM. V shed 6 bases, J shed 2 bases, and the junction held 15 bases outside the gene matches. This CDR3 comprises 17 residues. The CDR3 spells CASSPTYGTGQTYEQYV. The CDR3 nucleotides are TGTGCCAGCAGCCCCACTTACGGGACAGGACAGACCTACGAGCAGTACGTC.

This clone was counted a single time. J is TRBJ2-1 and V is TRBV28; 7 bases line up with TRBD1. This CDR3 spans 14 amino acids. Germline CDR1 MDHEN, CDR2 SYDVKM. With V trimmed by 2 bases and J by 9 bases, 7 bases remained unmatched. This CDR3 reads CASSLRQGWGEQFF. The CDR3 DNA reads TGTGCCAGCAGTTTACGACAGGGTTGGGGTGAGCAGTTCTTC.

The chain joins TRBV14 to TRBJ2-1; 15 bases align to TRBD2. V dropped 1 base and J dropped 15; count of bases not matched to a gene: 7. Germline CDR1 and CDR2: SGHDN and FVKESK. This CDR3 is built from 15 residues. CDR3 bases: TGTGCCAGCAGCCAAGCCGGGACTAGCGGGGGGTTGGGGTTCTTC. Protein: CASSQAGTSGGLGFF.

The chain has TRBV12-3 or TRBV12-4 and TRBJ2-6; possible D gene TRBD1, 5 bases. This CDR3 has 12 residues. The V gene lost 6 bases and the J gene lost 11 bases, with 11 bases spanning the gap. CDR3 region: CASSFIRDVLTF. Written as DNA, the CDR3 is TGTGCCAGCAGCTTCATCAGGGACGTCCTGACTTTC.

The chain carries TRBV6-5 and TRBJ2-1, with 13 bases that match TRBD2. The CDR3 sequence is 15 residues long. Germline CDR1 and CDR2: MNHEY and SVGAGI. Losses at the gene ends were 6 bases for V and 8 bases for J; bases not matched to a gene: 7. CDR3 residues: CASRRGLAGKDEQFF. CDR3 nucleotides: TGTGCCAGCAGGAGGGGACTAGCGGGGAAAGATGAGCAGTTCTTC.

V gene TRBV3-1 (or the pseudogene TRBV3-2) combines with J gene TRBJ2-7, with 8 bases identical to TRBD2. The V gene end was trimmed by 4 bases and the J gene end by 3 bases; junction bases not matched to a gene: 5. CDR1 and CDR2 from the germline V gene are LGHDT and YNNKEL (reference sequence). The CDR3 has 14 residues. The CDR3 nucleotides read TGTGCCAGCAGCCTTCGAGCGGGGGACTACGAGCAGTACGTC. Encoded protein: CASSLRAGDYEQYV.

The chain is built from TRBV9 and TRBJ2-7; 9 bases line up with TRBD2. Germline V gives CDR1 SGDLS, CDR2 YYNGEE. The CDR3 totals 14 residues. V was clipped by 5 bases and J by 3 bases; unmatched bases: 6. The CDR3 region is CASSSQRGVYEQYV. CDR3 DNA sequence: TGTGCCAGCAGTTCTCAGCGGGGGGTCTACGAGCAGTACGTC.

This rearrangement joins TRBV6-6 to TRBJ1-3; D is perhaps TRBD1 (6 bases). Per germline, CDR1 MNHNY and CDR2 SVGAGI (reference sequence). Trimming shortened V by 10 bases and J by 0 bases, and 13 bases separated the two germline ends. CDR3 length: 14 residues. CDR3 region: CANSDSSSGNTIYF. The CDR3, as DNA: TGTGCCAACTCGGACAGTTCCTCTGGAAACACCATATATTTT.

The chain links TRBV5-1 to TRBJ2-6, with D possibly matching TRBD1 (6 bases). V lost 7 bases and J lost 1, with 9 bases in between. Looked up from germline, CDR1 is SGHRS and CDR2 is YFSETQ. The length of the CDR3 is 14 residues. CDR3 sequence: CASEDRSGANVLTF. The CDR3 DNA follows: TGCGCCAGCGAGGACAGATCTGGGGCCAACGTCCTGACTTTC. The full variable domain, rest sourced from reference TRBV5-1 and TRBJ2-6, is KAGVTQTPRYLIKTRGQQVTLSCSPISGHRSVSWYQQTPGQGLQFLFEYFSETQRNKGNFPGRFSGRQFSNSRSEMNVSTLELGDSALYLCASEDRSGANVLTFGAGSRLTVL.

The rearrangement joins TRBV29-1 to TRBJ1-2; weak D call: TRBD1 (6 bases). V lost 4 bases and J 2 bases, leaving 14 bases between the germline ends. Germline V lookup: CDR1 SQVTM, CDR2 ANQGSEA. The CDR3 covers 14 residues. The CDR3, as DNA: TGCAGCGTTGTGGGGGCAGGGGACAACTATGGCTACACCTTC. Protein: CSVVGAGDNYGYTF. Full variable domain (outside the CDR3, taken from reference TRBV29-1 and TRBJ1-2): SAVISQKPSRDICQRGTSLTIQCQVDSQVTMMFWYRQQPGQSLTLIATANQGSEATYESGFVIDKFPISRPNLTFSTLTVSNMSPEDSSIYLCSVVGAGDNYGYTFGSGTRLTVV.

J is TRBJ1-4 and V is TRBV27; D remains ambiguous. Between the trimmed V and J ends, which lost 6 bases and 0 bases, there was a span of 5 bases. Germline V gene lookup returns CDR1 MNHEY and CDR2 SMNVEV (reference sequence). The CDR3 runs 13 residues. For the CDR3, the DNA is TGTGCCAGCAGCCCCACAACTAATGAAAAACTGTTTTTT. It is translated as CASSPTTNEKLFF.

The chain carries TRBV15 and TRBJ1-1, with 9 bases fitting TRBD1. Germline-derived CDR1 and CDR2 are LNHNV and YYDKDF (reference sequence). This CDR3 spans 14 amino acids. Trimming at V came to 6 bases and at J to 11 bases, leaving 13 bases not matched to a gene. The DNA of the CDR3 is TGTGCCACCAGGGGTTTCGGGACAGGGTATCCGGCTTTCTTT. Amino acid sequence: CATRGFGTGYPAFF.

The chain is built from TRBV28 and TRBJ2-7; a weak D match, TRBD2 (5 bases). The germline V gene has CDR1 MDHEN and CDR2 SYDVKM. Trimming removed 3 bases from V and 6 bases from J, with 12 bases in between. CDR3 length equals 13 residues. CDR3 region: CASSFEGDPEQYV. For the CDR3, the DNA is TGTGCCAGCAGTTTTGAGGGTGACCCCGAGCAGTACGTC.

The chain employs TRBV7-8 and TRBJ1-1; 7 positions agree with TRBD1. The CDR3 runs to 16 residues. V shed 1 base, J shed 0 bases, and the junction held 5 bases outside the gene matches. Germline CDR1 is SGHVS and CDR2 is FQNEAQ. The chain's CDR3 is CASSLVGQGVNTEAFF. CDR3 DNA sequence: TGTGCCAGCAGCTTAGTCGGTCAGGGGGTGAACACTGAAGCTTTCTTT.

The chain employs TRBV5-6 and TRBJ2-3; unclear D gene. From germline, CDR1 is SGHDT and CDR2 YYEEEE. The CDR3 has 17 residues. The V and J ends lost 1 base and 1 base respectively, with 16 bases between them. This CDR3 reads CASSLFYRDWGTDTQYF. The CDR3 nucleotides are TGTGCCAGCAGCTTGTTTTATCGAGACTGGGGCACAGATACGCAGTATTTT.

The chain employs TRBV5-4 and TRBJ2-1; 9 bases map to TRBD2. Trimming cost V 4 bases and J 2 bases; bases outside gene matches: 7. There are 16 residues in the CDR3. Germline V gives CDR1 SGHNT, CDR2 YYREEE (reference sequence). In DNA form, the CDR3 reads TGTGCCAGCAGCGTCGGCGGGGGGGCCACCTACAATGAGCAGTTCTTC. Translated: CASSVGGGATYNEQFF.

The V call is TRBV19, the J call TRBJ1-1; D might be TRBD1 (6 bases). Trimming pared 9 bases from V and 4 bases from J, leaving 12 bases between. The CDR3 covers 12 residues. Germline-derived CDR1 and CDR2 are LNHDA and SQIVND (reference sequence). The CDR3 here is CASNDRITEAFF. For the CDR3, the DNA is TGTGCCAGCAACGACAGGATCACTGAAGCTTTCTTT.

The chain recombines TRBV7-2 with TRBJ2-2, with D possibly matching TRBD2 (7 bases). CDR1 and CDR2 (germline): SGHTA, FQGNSA. There are 15 residues in the CDR3. The germline V and J ends were trimmed by 0 bases and 5 bases, with 10 bases remaining between them. The CDR3 reads CASSLAGGPTGELFF. The CDR3 DNA follows: TGTGCCAGCAGCTTAGCGGGGGGGCCGACCGGGGAGCTGTTTTTT. The full variable domain, completed using reference TRBV7-2 and TRBJ2-2, is GAGVSQSPSNKVTEKGKDVELRCDPISGHTALYWYRQSLGQGLEFLIYFQGNSAPDKSGLPSDRFSAERTGGSVSTLTIQRTQQEDSAVYLCASSLAGGPTGELFFGEGSRLTVL.